A single sample is the source of the 17 T cell receptor beta chains below, sequenced in a study of metastatic and nonmetastatic thyroid tumors. Using MiXCR, TCRdb reanalyzed the PCR reads. The data show tens of thousands of clones, 20% to 30% seen once. Prior to thyroid surgery, none of the patients had received any treatment. Input material: tumor tissue. The receptors were gathered from a male donor with papillary thyroid cancer or a benign thyroid nodule (not recorded which). Some clones in this sample may be carry-over from other donors' samples.

This clone was observed many times. The rearrangement links TRBV4-1 to TRBJ2-5, with a weak D call TRBD2 (5 bases). V was pared by 1 base and J by 2 bases, with 17 bases between. The germline gives CDR1 MGHRA, CDR2 YSYEKL. The CDR3 is 17 residues long. In DNA form, the CDR3 reads TGCGCCAGCAGCCAAGTTTCGACCTTTCCGGGGCAAGAGACCCAGTACTTC. Residues: CASSQVSTFPGQETQYF.

This clone has a count of ten or more. The junction departs from germline at one end; a sequencing error may be responsible. The chain links TRBV7-9 to TRBJ2-7; 7 bases align to TRBD2. The CDR3 is 14 residues long. CDR1 and CDR2 (germline): SEHNR, FQNEAQ (reference sequence). In DNA form, the CDR3 reads TGTGCCGGCAGCTCCCGAGCGGGAAGCGGCGAGCAGTACTTC. Translated, it gives CAGSSRAGSGEQYF.

In its sample, this clone is medium-sized. The J gene is TRBJ2-7, the V gene TRBV4-3, with 9 positions matching TRBD2. The V segment lost 4 bases and the J segment 6 bases; nucleotides outside the gene matches: 7. The germline gives CDR1 LGHNA, CDR2 YSLEER. The length of the CDR3 is 14 residues. CDR3 nucleotides: TGCGCCAGCAGCCCCCTGGCAGCGGGAGGCGAGCAGTACTTC. Protein sequence: CASSPLAAGGEQYF.

This clone was seen ten or more times. The chain carries TRBV4-1 and TRBJ2-3, with TRBD2 identical over 8 bases. V lost 4 bases to trimming and J lost 2 bases; unmatched junction nucleotides: 14. Per the germline V gene, CDR1 is MGHRA and CDR2 is YSYEKL. The CDR3 is 18 amino acids. This CDR3 is CASSRIGGLAPDTDTQYF. CDR3 in DNA: TGCGCCAGCAGCCGGATAGGAGGACTAGCCCCCGACACAGATACGCAGTATTTT.

To note about this clone: This may arise from a read error, as a much more abundant clone is one base away. The rearrangement uses TRBV5-5 and TRBJ1-1; possibly TRBD1 for D (6 bases). The CDR3 totals 14 residues. Deletions cut 4 bases from V and 6 bases from J, with 16 bases between. Germline V lookup: CDR1 SGHKS, CDR2 YYEKEE (reference sequence). CDR3 coding DNA: TGTGCCAGCAGCCCCGTACAGGGATTCGCTGAAGCTTTCTTT. Protein product: CASSPVQGFAEAFF.

At least ten counts were recorded for this clone. The chain links TRBV4-3 to TRBJ2-5, with 9 positions matching TRBD2. Germline lookup yields CDR1 LGHNA and CDR2 YSLEER. The CDR3 sequence is 16 residues long. J gave up 5 bases and V 3 bases, and 10 bases lay outside the gene matches. CDR3 loop: CASSHINAGGPETQYF. CDR3 DNA sequence: TGCGCCAGCAGCCACATAAACGCGGGAGGGCCGGAGACCCAGTACTTC.

This clone was detected ten times or more. V is TRBV20-1 and J is TRBJ2-4; 10 bases match TRBD2. Trimming at V came to 5 bases and at J to 7 bases, leaving 8 bases not matched to a gene. From germline, CDR1 is DFQATT and CDR2 SNEGSKA (reference sequence). This CDR3 spans 14 amino acids. In DNA, the CDR3 is TGCAGTGCTCCACTCAGCGGGAGGGCCAACATTCAGTACTTC. Protein product: CSAPLSGRANIQYF.

This clone was seen at least ten times. This chain joins TRBV29-1 and TRBJ2-1; 9 nucleotides agree with TRBD2. Germline CDR1 is SQVTM and CDR2 is ANQGSEA. The CDR3 runs to 14 residues. Trimming cost V 2 bases and J 4 bases; bases outside gene matches: 3. CDR3 region: CSVELAGFYNEQFF. For the CDR3, the DNA is TGCAGCGTTGAACTAGCGGGATTTTACAATGAGCAGTTCTTC.

This clone was counted ten times or more. CDR3 sequence: CASSPGPYEQYF. The CDR3 coding sequence is TGTGCCAGTAGTCCAGGACCGTACGAGCAGTACTTC. V is TRBV19 and J is TRBJ2-7, with D hard to call. The CDR3 covers 12 residues. With 5 bases removed from V and 4 bases from J, the gap between germline ends came to 9 bases. Germline assignment: CDR1 LNHDA and CDR2 SQIVND (reference sequence).

The V and J genes are TRBV20-1 and TRBJ2-7; D uncertain. CDR3 length: 12 residues. The germline gives CDR1 DFQATT, CDR2 SNEGSKA (reference sequence). V was shortened by 4 bases and J by 7 bases, with 14 bases between the two germline ends. CDR3 residues: CSATAVRWEQYF. In DNA form, the CDR3 reads TGCAGTGCTACCGCCGTCCGCTGGGAGCAGTACTTC.

The chain joins TRBV28 to TRBJ2-7; D may correspond to TRBD1 or TRBD2 (5 bases each). Trimming pared 6 bases from V and 3 bases from J, leaving 15 bases between. Germline loops: CDR1 MDHEN, CDR2 SYDVKM. The CDR3 has 14 amino acids. The CDR3 DNA sequence: TGTGCCAGCAGCTGGGACGGTGTAAGCTACGAGCAGTACTTC. Translating gives CASSWDGVSYEQYF.

This clone was counted many times. V gene TRBV5-1 combines with J gene TRBJ2-1; D might be TRBD2 (6 bases). CDR1 and CDR2 from the germline V gene are SGHRS and YFSETQ. This CDR3 is 13 amino acids long. V lost 3 bases to trimming and J lost 4 bases, with 8 bases between them. The CDR3 here is CASSWDSYNEQFF. CDR3 sequence (DNA): TGCGCCAGCAGCTGGGACTCGTACAATGAGCAGTTCTTC.

In its sample, this clone was seen many times. The chain uses TRBV7-2 and TRBJ2-3; possible D gene TRBD2, 6 bases. The V and J ends lost 7 bases and 1 base respectively, with 15 bases between them. Germline-derived CDR1 and CDR2 are SGHTA and FQGNSA. CDR3 length equals 15 residues. For the CDR3, the DNA is TGTGCCAGCAACAACCGTCCTAGCGGCACAGATACGCAGTATTTT. Translated: CASNNRPSGTDTQYF. Drawing the rest from reference TRBV7-2 and TRBJ2-3, the complete variable domain is GAGVSQSPSNKVTEKGKDVELRCDPISGHTALYWYRQSLGQGLEFLIYFQGNSAPDKSGLPSDRFSAERTGGSVSTLTIQRTQQEDSAVYLCASNNRPSGTDTQYFGPGTRLTVL.

V gene TRBV7-8 combines with J gene TRBJ2-4; D not resolved. Germline V gene lookup returns CDR1 SGHVS and CDR2 FQNEAQ. Trimming removed 0 bases from V and 0 bases from J, with 9 bases in between. This CDR3 has 16 amino acids. The CDR3 loop reads CASSLAGELAKNIQYF. DNA of the CDR3: TGTGCCAGCAGCTTAGCCGGCGAGTTAGCCAAAAACATTCAGTACTTC.

This clone has a count of ten or more. The chain joins TRBV7-2 to TRBJ2-4; TRBD1 matches at 9 bases. CDR1 SGHTA and CDR2 FQGNSA come from the germline V gene. This CDR3 contains 13 residues. V was clipped by 4 bases and J by 8 bases; unmatched bases: 3. The CDR3 nucleotides read TGTGCCAGCAGCTCCCGGGACAGGGACATTCAGTACTTC. Encoded protein: CASSSRDRDIQYF.

This clone is a singleton in its sample. This chain links TRBV6-1 with TRBJ2-3, with 8 nucleotides matching TRBD2. The CDR3 spans 15 residues. After removal of 2 bases from V and 7 bases from J, the junction contained 8 bases not matched to a gene. CDR1 and CDR2 (germline): MNHNS, SASEGT. The CDR3 protein is CASSESSGGAYTQYF. CDR3 nucleotides: TGTGCCAGCAGTGAAAGTTCGGGAGGGGCATATACGCAGTATTTT.

In its sample, this clone was seen a few times. The same CDR3 arises from other DNA sequences in this sample as well. The chain is built from TRBV6-2 or TRBV6-3 and TRBJ2-3; TRBD2 aligns across 11 bases. There are 21 residues in the CDR3. J was trimmed by 0 bases and V by 0 bases; bases with no gene match: 14. Germline assignment: CDR1 MNHEY and CDR2 SVGEGT. The CDR3 spells CASSYSMEPGLAEGSTDTQYF. CDR3 nucleotides: TGTGCCAGCAGTTACTCGATGGAACCGGGACTAGCGGAGGGCAGCACAGATACGCAGTATTTT.